A single T cell receptor beta chain is shown here with its context. From germline, CDR1 is SGHRS and CDR2 YFSETQ. The CDR3 has 15 amino acids. V was pared by 0 bases and J by 3 bases, with 12 bases between. The PCR contained 60 Vbeta and 13 Jbeta primers. Assay used: immunoSEQ multiplex PCR; TCRdb lists only in-frame clones, some missing. This sample has about 240,000 clones, with 82% found just once. This entry belongs to a study of cytomegalovirus exposure and HLA in healthy donors. The gene calls are TRBV5-1 and TRBJ2-5, with a possible D match to TRBD1 (6 bases). Sequencing was done on a sample of PBMCs. The source of this sequence is a woman in her forties in good health and CMV-seropositive. CDR3 DNA sequence: TGCGCCAGCAGCTTGGCACGCAGGGGTGAAGAGACCCAGTACTTC. This encodes CASSLARRGEETQYF.